The 18 T cell receptor beta chains presented below share a single source sample, sequenced in a study of PD-1 blockade in classical Hodgkin lymphoma (TCRdb year 2020). Explained via the paper, the time point label denotes: cycle 4 day 1 (C4D1), after 5 to 7 weeks of nivolumab. Every trial patient had relapsed after autologous stem cell transplantation, and cohorts A, B and C differed in prior brentuximab vedotin exposure. The library relied on the immunoSEQ multiplex PCR assay. TCRdb limited this immuneACCESS table to in-frame rearrangements with V and J called. A share of clones is missing; checked studies link under half to unresolved V genes, and the rest is unexplained. The sample table shows over 75,000 clones, and over 75% are seen once. The leading ten clones occupy under 3.5% of the sample. Sequencing used peripheral blood mononuclear cells (PBMCs), obtained before the fourth cycle of nivolumab. Receptors originate from a human donor with classical Hodgkin lymphoma.

This clone was recorded once. The chain links TRBV5-1 to TRBJ2-7; perhaps TRBD1 as D (7 bases). From germline, CDR1 is SGHRS and CDR2 YFSETQ. The CDR3 length is 18 residues. V shed 3 bases and J shed 6 bases, with 28 bases lying between them. In DNA form, the CDR3 reads TGCGCCAGCAGCTCGAGAATAGGGAGGCAGGGGGGCCTGCCCGAGCAGTACTTC. The encoded protein is CASSSRIGRQGGLPEQYF.

V usage is TRBV28 and J usage is TRBJ2-7; possibly TRBD2 for D (6 bases). Germline V gene sequence: CDR1 MDHEN, CDR2 SYDVKM. The CDR3 loop spans 12 amino acids. V was shortened by 6 bases and J by 6 bases, with 12 bases between the two germline ends. The CDR3 nucleotides read TGTGCCAGCAGCTACGGAGGGGCCGAGCAGTACTTC. The encoded protein is CASSYGGAEQYF.

The gene calls are TRBV2 and TRBJ1-2, with unresolved D. This CDR3 spans 15 amino acids. Germline CDR1 and CDR2: SNHLY and FYNNEI. V gave up 5 bases and J gave up 4 bases, with 17 bases separating them. The CDR3 protein is CASSQVRETGYGYTF. As DNA, the CDR3 is TGTGCCAGCAGTCAAGTGCGGGAGACGGGCTATGGCTACACCTTC.

This chain links TRBV4-2 with TRBJ2-3; unclear D gene. Trimming shortened V by 4 bases and J by 1 base, and 0 bases separated the two germline ends. This CDR3 is 11 amino acids long. Germline CDR1 LGHNA, CDR2 YNFKEQ. The CDR3 region is CASSRTDTQYF. The CDR3 nucleotides are TGTGCCAGCAGCCGCACAGATACGCAGTATTTT.

The genes are TRBV7-2 and TRBJ2-3, with 7 positions matching TRBD1. V shed 5 bases and J 4 bases; nucleotides not matched to a gene: 9. The CDR3 has 15 amino acids. Germline values: CDR1 SGHTA, CDR2 FQGNSA. The CDR3 loop reads CASSLQGIEADTQYF. CDR3 coding DNA: TGTGCCAGCAGCCTACAGGGGATCGAGGCAGATACGCAGTATTTT.

The rearrangement links TRBV29-1 to TRBJ2-2; 7 nucleotides match TRBD1. CDR3 length equals 13 residues. Germline loops: CDR1 SQVTM, CDR2 ANQGSEA. The V segment lost 7 bases and the J segment 4 bases; nucleotides outside the gene matches: 6. Here the CDR3 reads CSALGQVTGELFF. The CDR3, as DNA: TGCAGCGCCCTCGGACAGGTCACCGGGGAGCTGTTTTTT.

The chain carries TRBV5-6 and TRBJ2-5, with D possibly matching TRBD1 (5 bases). V lost 1 base to trimming and J lost 1 base, with 11 bases between them. Germline V lookup: CDR1 SGHDT, CDR2 YYEEEE. The CDR3 covers 15 residues. The DNA of the CDR3 is TGTGCCAGCAGCTTGCGTGGGGCAGGCCAAGAGACCCAGTACTTC. Its protein is CASSLRGAGQETQYF.

This chain links TRBV11-2 with TRBJ2-7, with TRBD1 as a possible D gene (6 bases). From germline, CDR1 is SGHAT and CDR2 FQNNGV. Trimming cost V 2 bases and J 1 base, with 12 bases left between them. The CDR3 has 15 residues. The CDR3 DNA is TGTGCCAGCAGCTTAAACCAGGACAGTTCCTACGAGCAGTACTTC. It encodes CASSLNQDSSYEQYF.

This clone was observed a handful of times. The chain recombines TRBV27 with TRBJ1-2; D perhaps matches TRBD1 (5 bases). The ends were cut back, 3 bases at V and 5 bases at J, with 13 bases in the middle. The CDR3 spans 14 residues. The germline V gene encodes CDR1 MNHEY and CDR2 SMNVEV (reference sequence). CDR3 in amino acids: CASSLAGNYYGYTF. The CDR3 DNA reads as TGTGCCAGCAGTTTGGCAGGGAACTATTATGGCTACACCTTC.

The chain employs TRBV7-9 and TRBJ2-7; TRBD2 matches at 9 bases. Unmatched junction bases numbered 9, after V lost 5 bases and J lost 4 bases. CDR3 size: 15 residues. Germline CDR1 SEHNR, CDR2 FQNEAQ (reference sequence). The CDR3 loop reads CASSREASGVYEQYF. DNA for the CDR3: TGTGCCAGCAGCCGGGAGGCTAGCGGGGTGTACGAGCAGTACTTC. The whole variable domain, filled in from reference TRBV7-9 and TRBJ2-7, reads DTGVSQNPRHKITKRGQNVTFRCDPISEHNRLYWYRQTLGQGPEFLTYFQNEAQLEKSRLLSDRFSAERPKGSFSTLEIQRTEQGDSAMYLCASSREASGVYEQYFGPGTRLTVT.

This chain links TRBV7-2 with TRBJ2-1; D perhaps matches TRBD1 (5 bases). V was cut by 0 bases and J by 0 bases, with 9 bases left in between. Germline assignment: CDR1 SGHTA and CDR2 FQGNSA. This CDR3 has 16 amino acids. CDR3 in amino acids: CASSLARASSYNEQFF. Written as DNA, the CDR3 is TGTGCCAGCAGCTTAGCCAGGGCGAGCTCCTACAATGAGCAGTTCTTC.

The CDR3 is CASSSASYSPLHF. The CDR3 DNA is TGTGCCAGCAGCTCCGCGTCGTATTCACCCCTCCACTTT. V and J are TRBV7-2 and TRBJ1-6, with D unresolved. The CDR3 covers 13 residues. The V end was cut by 4 bases, the J end by 8 bases, with 9 bases between. CDR1 is SGHTA, CDR2 FQGNSA, per germline.

The rearrangement uses TRBV13 and TRBJ2-7, with 7 positions matching TRBD1. Germline CDR1 and CDR2: PRHDT and FYEKMQ (reference sequence). The CDR3 covers 16 residues. The V and J ends lost 0 bases and 4 bases, in that order; junction bases with no gene match: 9. CDR3 residues: CASSLGTGLTSYEQYF. The CDR3 DNA reads TGTGCCAGCAGCTTAGGGACAGGGTTAACCTCATACGAGCAGTACTTC.

This clone has just a few counts. This chain uses TRBV2 with TRBJ2-5; possibly TRBD2 for D (6 bases). The germline CDR1 and CDR2 sequences are SNHLY and FYNNEI. The CDR3 length is 16 residues. V lost 9 bases to trimming and J lost 5 bases, with 25 bases between them. CDR3 bases: TGTGCCAGTTTAAAGCAGGGAGGACCTGAGATGGAGACCCAGTACTTC. Amino acid sequence: CASLKQGGPEMETQYF.

The rearrangement uses TRBV7-8 and TRBJ2-7; 9 nucleotides align to TRBD1. This CDR3 region has 16 residues. The germline V gene encodes CDR1 SGHVS and CDR2 FQNEAQ. Trimming cost V 2 bases and J 3 bases; bases outside gene matches: 8. The CDR3: CASSLTPGQGLYEQYF. The CDR3 DNA reads as TGTGCCAGCAGCTTAACCCCGGGACAGGGACTCTACGAGCAGTACTTC.

The chain links TRBV30 to TRBJ2-3; TRBD2 matches at 8 bases. The CDR3 consists of 18 residues. The germline V gene has CDR1 GTSNPN and CDR2 SVGIG (reference sequence). The ends lost 3 bases at V and 0 bases at J; junction bases unmatched: 14. The DNA for the CDR3 is TGTGCCTGGAGACCAACTAGCGGCCATTATTATAGCACAGATACGCAGTATTTT. This encodes CAWRPTSGHYYSTDTQYF.

A single count supports this clone. CDR3 bases: TGTGCCAGCAGTTACTTCAGGGCAGGGGGTTCACCCCTCCACTTT. Translated: CASSYFRAGGSPLHF. This chain joins TRBV6-6 and TRBJ1-6; TRBD1 aligns across 7 bases. Trimming cost V 1 base and J 9 bases; bases outside gene matches: 6. The CDR3 has 15 amino acids. Germline CDR1 is MNHNY and CDR2 is SVGAGI (reference sequence).

The chain is built from TRBV9 and TRBJ2-7; 12 nucleotides line up with TRBD1. V trimming: 3 bases; J trimming: 6 bases; junction bases outside the gene matches: 10. The CDR3 length is 16 residues. The germline gives CDR1 SGDLS, CDR2 YYNGEE. CDR3 DNA sequence: TGTGCCAGCAGCGCCGTGGGGGACAGGGGGCCCAGCGAGCAGTACTTC. This codes for CASSAVGDRGPSEQYF.